One sample yielded the 9 T cell receptor beta chains listed below, sequenced in a study of T cell changes during pregnancy in multiple sclerosis. Data came from immunoSEQ multiplex PCR; TCRdb stores just in-frame clones and leaves some out. This table holds under 55,000 clones, around 94% found once. The starting material was CD4+ T cells from peripheral blood mononuclear cells, obtained in the third trimester of pregnancy. The receptor source for this set is a female donor with multiple sclerosis, enrolled in a pregnancy study.

This clone has only one observation. Its ends do not fully match the called genes, so a read error is possible. This chain connects TRBV11-2 to TRBJ2-1; possibly TRBD1 for D (6 bases). The CDR3 is 16 amino acids. CDR1 and CDR2 from the germline V gene are SGHAT and FQNNGV. The CDR3 is CASNLQGRYSYNEQFF. DNA for the CDR3: TGTGCCAGCAACTTACAGGGCCGTTACTCCTACAATGAGCAGTTCTTC.

This clone was seen only once. The chain uses TRBV25-1 and TRBJ1-3, with TRBD1 as a possible D gene (6 bases). CDR1 and CDR2 from the germline V gene are MGHDK and SYGVNS. The CDR3 sequence is 15 residues long. The ends were cut back, 8 bases at V and 0 bases at J, with 14 bases in the middle. CDR3 loop: CASSLDSFSGNTIYF. The CDR3 nucleotides are TGTGCCAGCTCCCTGGACAGCTTCTCTGGAAACACCATATATTTT.

The V call is TRBV5-6, the J call TRBJ2-7, with 8 bases matching TRBD1. V dropped 3 bases and J dropped 5; count of bases not matched to a gene: 22. From germline, CDR1 is SGHDT and CDR2 YYEEEE. CDR3 length equals 19 residues. The CDR3 sequence: CASSSNRDRTYSIADEQYF. CDR3 DNA: TGTGCCAGCAGCTCTAACCGGGACAGGACTTACTCTATCGCGGACGAGCAGTACTTC.

The chain links TRBV18 to TRBJ2-1; 9 bases are shared with TRBD2. CDR3 length: 13 residues. Germline CDR1 and CDR2: KGHSH and LQKENI. Losses at the gene ends were 2 bases for V and 10 bases for J; bases not matched to a gene: 3. The DNA for the CDR3 is TGTGCCAGCTCACCAAGACTAGCGGACGAGCAGTTCTTC. It codes for CASSPRLADEQFF.

The chain uses TRBV2 and TRBJ2-5, with 7 bases lining up with TRBD2. CDR1 and CDR2 from the germline V gene are SNHLY and FYNNEI. The CDR3 has 15 residues. After removal of 3 bases from V and 2 bases from J, the junction contained 6 bases not matched to a gene. CDR3 coding DNA: TGTGCCAGCAGTGACCAGCTAGCGGAGCAAGAGACCCAGTACTTC. Protein sequence: CASSDQLAEQETQYF.

The chain joins TRBV5-4 to TRBJ2-1; 7 nucleotides match TRBD2. This CDR3 is built from 15 residues. The V segment lost 0 bases and the J segment 1 base; nucleotides outside the gene matches: 1. Germline-derived CDR1 and CDR2 are SGHNT and YYREEE (reference sequence). CDR3 nucleotides: TGTGCCAGCAGCTTGGGCGGGGGTTCCTACAATGAGCAGTTCTTC. Its translation: CASSLGGGSYNEQFF.

This chain links TRBV5-1 with TRBJ1-6; a possible D gene is TRBD1 (6 bases). The germline CDR1 and CDR2 sequences are SGHRS and YFSETQ. The CDR3 has 17 amino acids. Trimming removed 5 bases from V and 4 bases from J, with 19 bases in between. CDR3 DNA sequence: TGCGCCAGCAGATTTGTTCAGGGGACCGGTTATAATTCACCCCTCCACTTT. Translation gives CASRFVQGTGYNSPLHF. The variable domain in full, with the rest retrieved from reference TRBV5-1 and TRBJ1-6, is KAGVTQTPRYLIKTRGQQVTLSCSPISGHRSVSWYQQTPGQGLQFLFEYFSETQRNKGNFPGRFSGRQFSNSRSEMNVSTLELGDSALYLCASRFVQGTGYNSPLHFGNGTRLTVT.

The chain combines TRBV15 with TRBJ2-6; D uncertain. The CDR3 covers 17 residues. Trimming took off 3 bases at V and 1 base at J, with 13 bases between the two ends. The V gene's germline CDR1 is LNHNV and CDR2 YYDKDF (reference sequence). The CDR3 bases are TGTGCCACCAGCAGGGGCCACCGTCGATCTGGGGCCAACGTCCTGACTTTC. As protein: CATSRGHRRSGANVLTF.

This chain joins TRBV18 and TRBJ1-6; perhaps TRBD1 as D (5 bases). Deletions cut 3 bases from V and 8 bases from J, with 20 bases between. CDR1 is KGHSH, CDR2 LQKENI, per germline. CDR3 size: 17 residues. The CDR3 nucleotides are TGTGCCAGCTCACCGCGCCCGGTCCAGGGTAGGGATTCACCCCTCCACTTT. Translated, it gives CASSPRPVQGRDSPLHF.